The 27 T cell receptor beta chains in this list originate from one sample, sequenced in a study of T cells in Graves' hyperthyroidism and ophthalmopathy. RNA transcripts yielded amplified TCR beta CDR3 regions. The study used the HTBI primer set for a first-round RT-PCR of the TCR CDR3. TCRdb analysed the multiplex PCR reads with MiXCR anew, one entry per CDR3 protein. Among 700,000 or so distinct CDR3 sequences listed, about 16% were seen once. Sequencing was performed on blood. These receptors originate from a young man with Graves' hyperthyroidism.

The genes are TRBV27 and TRBJ1-1; D ambiguous. This CDR3 spans 16 amino acids. The germline CDR1 and CDR2 sequences are MNHEY and SMNVEV (reference sequence). The ends were cut back, 4 bases at V and 1 base at J, with 16 bases in the middle. The CDR3 protein is CASSSLDTPGNTEAFF. The CDR3 DNA reads as TGTGCCAGCAGTTCACTTGACACGCCTGGGAACACTGAAGCTTTCTTT.

This sequence joins TRBV5-1 and TRBJ2-1; weak D call: TRBD1 (6 bases). V shed 2 bases and J shed 2 bases, with 14 bases lying between them. Germline loops: CDR1 SGHRS, CDR2 YFSETQ. This CDR3 spans 16 amino acids. The CDR3 loop is CASSFRLPGAYNEQFF. The CDR3 coding sequence is TGCGCCAGCAGCTTTCGGCTCCCAGGGGCCTACAATGAGCAGTTCTTC.

This clonotype was detected a few times. V is TRBV9 and J is TRBJ1-1, with D unclear. Germline CDR1 reads SGDLS; CDR2 reads YYNGEE. The CDR3 loop spans 14 amino acids. The V end lost 0 bases, the J end lost 4 bases, and 10 bases lay between the germline ends. Here the CDR3 DNA reads TGTGCCAGCAGCGTAGGGACTGAGGGCACTGAAGCTTTCTTT. It encodes CASSVGTEGTEAFF.

This chain joins TRBV6-2 or TRBV6-3 and TRBJ2-1; D not certain. CDR3 length: 13 amino acids. Trimming left V 5 bases short and J 5 bases short, with 10 bases between. Germline CDR1 is MNHEY and CDR2 is SVGEGT. CDR3 region: CASSVKKNNEQFF. The CDR3 coding sequence is TGTGCCAGCAGTGTTAAGAAAAACAATGAGCAGTTCTTC.

Many counts were recorded for this clonotype. The chain links TRBV6-2 or TRBV6-3 to TRBJ2-1, with 9 bases fitting TRBD2. CDR3 size: 20 residues. CDR1 and CDR2 from the germline V gene are MNHEY and SVGEGT. J gave up 7 bases and V 2 bases, and 21 bases lay outside the gene matches. Here the CDR3 DNA reads TGTGCCAGCAGTTACCCTACGATTCGCGCGGGAGGGTGGTCTGGGAATGAGCAGTTCTTC. It yields the protein CASSYPTIRAGGWSGNEQFF.

This clonotype was counted between two and nine times. V and J are TRBV20-1 and TRBJ2-1; 11 bases are a match to TRBD2. V was clipped by 3 bases and J by 5 bases; unmatched bases: 0. Germline V gives CDR1 DFQATT, CDR2 SNEGSKA (reference sequence). CDR3 size: 13 residues. The CDR3 DNA reads TGCAGTGCTAGTAGCGGGAGGGACAATGAGCAGTTCTTC. This encodes CSASSGRDNEQFF.

This chain connects TRBV28 to TRBJ1-2; D not certain. Germline CDR1 reads MDHEN; CDR2 reads SYDVKM. V lost 5 bases and J 4 bases, leaving 14 bases between the germline ends. The CDR3 is 14 residues long. CDR3 in amino acids: CASSQVDTSYGYTF. For the CDR3, the DNA is TGTGCCAGCAGTCAGGTCGACACCTCCTATGGCTACACCTTC.

This clonotype occurred many times. The chain couples TRBV7-2 to TRBJ2-7, with D maybe TRBD1 (5 bases). Trimming pared 10 bases from V and 2 bases from J, leaving 15 bases between. The V gene's germline CDR1 is SGHTA and CDR2 FQGNSA. The CDR3 contains 13 residues. As DNA, the CDR3 is TGTGCCACTCAGCCAGGGATCGCCTACGAGCAGTACTTC. This sequence encodes CATQPGIAYEQYF.

This sequence joins TRBV19 and TRBJ2-7; TRBD2 matches 9 bases. The CDR3 consists of 15 residues. J gave up 6 bases and V 3 bases, and 9 bases lay outside the gene matches. CDR1 and CDR2 from the germline V gene are LNHDA and SQIVND (reference sequence). The CDR3 nucleotides read TGTGCCAGTAGTATCAGCGGACTAGCGAGGGGCGAGCAGTACTTC. Translated, it gives CASSISGLARGEQYF.

This clonotype was counted a single time. One junction end does not reproduce the germline sequence, and a read error may be involved. The rearrangement uses TRBV7-9 and TRBJ2-1; D is unclear. This CDR3 has 13 amino acids. CDR1 and CDR2 from the germline V gene are SEHNR and FQNEAQ (reference sequence). This CDR3 is CASSLGVYSEQFF. DNA for the CDR3: TGTGCCAGCAGCTTAGGGGTGTACAGTGAGCAGTTCTTC.

V gene TRBV12-3 or TRBV12-4 combines with J gene TRBJ2-2; tentative D call: TRBD2 (5 bases). The CDR3 covers 12 residues. Between the trimmed V and J ends, which lost 5 bases and 14 bases, there was a span of 15 bases. CDR3 sequence: CASSAGSRGLFF. CDR3 bases: TGTGCCAGCAGTGCGGGCTCCCGAGGACTGTTTTTT.

CDR3 in DNA: TGTGCCAGCAGCCCCAGGTTCACTCGCTCTGGGGCCAACGTCCTGACTTTC. Protein: CASSPRFTRSGANVLTF. The rearrangement uses TRBV11-3 and TRBJ2-6; D unresolved. Germline V lookup: CDR1 SGHNT, CDR2 YENEEA. This CDR3 spans 17 amino acids. V was trimmed by 5 bases and J by 0 bases, leaving 14 bases between them. Using reference TRBV11-3 and TRBJ2-6 for the parts outside the CDR3, the full variable domain is EAGVVQSPRYKIIEKKQPVAFWCNPISGHNTLYWYLQNLGQGPELLIRYENEEAVDDSQLPKDRFSAERLKGVDSTLKIQPAELGDSAVYLCASSPRFTRSGANVLTFGAGSRLTVL.

This clonotype was seen more than once but under ten times. V gene TRBV19 combines with J gene TRBJ1-5; D perhaps matches TRBD1 (6 bases). Per the germline V gene, CDR1 is LNHDA and CDR2 is SQIVND (reference sequence). The CDR3 runs to 16 residues. Trimming took 4 bases from V and 4 from J, leaving 17 bases between them. CDR3 nucleotide sequence: TGTGCCAGTAGTAGTCAGAATGGGGGCACTAATCAGCCCCAGCATTTT. Encoded protein: CASSSQNGGTNQPQHF. Drawing the rest from reference TRBV19 and TRBJ1-5, the complete variable domain is DGGITQSPKYLFRKEGQNVTLSCEQNLNHDAMYWYRQDPGQGLRLIYYSQIVNDFQKGDIAEGYSVSREKKESFPLTVTSAQKNPTAFYLCASSSQNGGTNQPQHFGDGTRLSIL.

The rearrangement joins TRBV27 to TRBJ2-7, with 12 bases aligning to TRBD2. Germline V gene data show CDR1 as MNHEY and CDR2 as SMNVEV (reference sequence). J was trimmed by 3 bases and V by 6 bases; bases with no gene match: 3. CDR3 size: 14 residues. The CDR3, as DNA: TGTGCCAGCAGCAAGACTAGCGGGGGCTACGAGCAGTACTTC. This codes for CASSKTSGGYEQYF.

This clonotype was detected many times. This rearrangement joins TRBV30 to TRBJ2-7, with D tentatively TRBD1 or TRBD2 (6 bases each). Germline V lookup: CDR1 GTSNPN, CDR2 SVGIG (reference sequence). V was cut by 2 bases and J by 1 base, with 15 bases left in between. The CDR3 runs to 15 residues. The CDR3 reads CAWSWWGADSYEQYF. CDR3 in DNA: TGTGCCTGGAGTTGGTGGGGGGCCGATTCCTACGAGCAGTACTTC.

This chain's CDR3 is CASSFLVRDHEQFF. CDR3 DNA: TGTGCCAGCAGCTTCCTGGTTAGGGACCATGAGCAGTTCTTC. V and J are TRBV7-9 and TRBJ2-1; D possibly matches TRBD1 or TRBD2 (5 bases each). V was trimmed by 3 bases and J by 8 bases, leaving 14 bases between them. Germline assignment: CDR1 SEHNR and CDR2 FQNEAQ (reference sequence). This CDR3 contains 14 residues.

The chain recombines TRBV27 with TRBJ2-3, with TRBD1 matching 9 bases. The CDR3 loop spans 14 amino acids. Germline CDR1 MNHEY, CDR2 SMNVEV (reference sequence). Trimming at V came to 3 bases and at J to 8 bases, leaving 6 bases not matched to a gene. This CDR3 reads CASSFRQGGSTQYF. The CDR3 coding sequence is TGTGCCAGCAGTTTCCGACAGGGGGGGAGTACGCAGTATTTT.

This clonotype was seen at least ten times. CDR3: CATIQTGSGSPLHF. The CDR3 bases are TGTGCCACCATACAGACAGGGTCAGGTTCACCCCTCCACTTT. The gene calls are TRBV6-1 and TRBJ1-6; 7 bases match TRBD1. CDR3 length equals 14 residues. The germline V gene has CDR1 MNHNS and CDR2 SASEGT. J gave up 9 bases and V 10 bases, and 12 bases lay outside the gene matches.

This clonotype was recorded many times. J is TRBJ2-2 and V is TRBV6-4, with D perhaps TRBD2 (6 bases). The CDR3 runs to 13 residues. Trimming pared 4 bases from V and 3 bases from J, leaving 6 bases between. Per the germline V gene, CDR1 is MRHNA and CDR2 is SNTAGT. CDR3 residues: CASSAGDTGELFF. The CDR3, as DNA: TGTGCCAGCAGTGCGGGAGACACCGGGGAGCTGTTTTTT.

The chain links TRBV28 to TRBJ1-1; D remains unclear. CDR3 size: 17 residues. With 3 bases removed from V and 1 base from J, the gap between germline ends came to 18 bases. CDR1 and CDR2 from the germline V gene are MDHEN and SYDVKM. CDR3 sequence reads: CASSLGGNELENTEAFF. CDR3 bases: TGTGCCAGCAGTTTGGGAGGAAATGAATTAGAGAACACTGAAGCTTTCTTT.

A few counts support this clonotype. V usage is TRBV19 and J usage is TRBJ2-2, with 10 bases fitting TRBD1. Losses at the gene ends were 6 bases for V and 5 bases for J; bases not matched to a gene: 6. The CDR3 contains 15 residues. Germline V gene lookup returns CDR1 LNHDA and CDR2 SQIVND (reference sequence). The CDR3 bases are TGTGCCAGTAGGATTCCGGGACAGGGGACCGGGGAGCTGTTTTTT. Translation: CASRIPGQGTGELFF.

This clonotype has ten or more counts. The chain links TRBV29-1 to TRBJ1-1, with unresolved D. There are 10 residues in the CDR3. Per germline, CDR1 SQVTM and CDR2 ANQGSEA. V lost 6 bases and J lost 3, with 5 bases in between. The CDR3 reads CSVTHTEAFF. CDR3 sequence (DNA): TGCAGCGTCACTCACACTGAAGCTTTCTTT.

This clonotype was counted at least ten times. The gene calls are TRBV28 and TRBJ2-1, with TRBD2 matching 7 bases. Trimming took 6 bases from V and 12 from J; bases not matched to a gene: 11. The germline V gene has CDR1 MDHEN and CDR2 SYDVKM. CDR3 size: 13 residues. CDR3 nucleotides: TGTGCCAGCAGCTTGACGAGCGGGGACCTGCAGTTCTTC. It specifies CASSLTSGDLQFF.

This clonotype has more than one count but fewer than ten. This chain uses TRBV12-3 or TRBV12-4 with TRBJ2-7, with D tentatively TRBD1 or TRBD2 (7 bases each). The length of the CDR3 is 14 residues. Between the trimmed V and J ends, which lost 5 bases and 4 bases, there was a span of 15 bases. The CDR3, as DNA: TGTGCCAGCAGTCCCAGGGGGGGGGCTTACGAGCAGTACTTC. Translation gives CASSPRGGAYEQYF.

This clonotype was counted at least ten times. V gene TRBV7-2 combines with J gene TRBJ2-5; 7 nucleotides line up with TRBD2. The germline gives CDR1 SGHTA, CDR2 FQGNSA. Trimming cost V 2 bases and J 9 bases; bases outside gene matches: 9. The CDR3 length is 14 residues. CDR3 protein: CASSLLAAPSAQYF. Written as DNA, the CDR3 is TGTGCCAGCAGCTTACTAGCGGCCCCATCGGCCCAGTACTTC.

The chain links TRBV6-1 to TRBJ1-1; D is unresolved. From germline, CDR1 is MNHNS and CDR2 SASEGT. The V end lost 8 bases, the J end lost 1 base, and 17 bases lay between the germline ends. CDR3 length equals 15 residues. The CDR3 region is CASSPSSKGNTEAFF. The CDR3 DNA follows: TGTGCCAGCTCCCCAAGTTCTAAAGGGAACACTGAAGCTTTCTTT.

The V call is TRBV20-1, the J call TRBJ2-7; 7 nucleotides line up with TRBD2. The CDR3 is 15 residues long. V gave up 3 bases and J gave up 2 bases; unmatched junction bases: 10. CDR1 and CDR2 (germline): DFQATT, SNEGSKA (reference sequence). The CDR3 spells CSARGGSSSAYEQYF. CDR3 nucleotides: TGCAGTGCTAGGGGCGGGAGCTCCTCGGCCTACGAGCAGTACTTC.